This passage covers 16 T cell receptor beta chains from one sample sequenced in a study of T cells in Graves' hyperthyroidism and ophthalmopathy. Regions amplified from RNA transcripts were the TCR beta CDR3 regions. The HTBI primer set drove a first-round RT-PCR of the TCR CDR3. TCRdb reanalysed the multiplex PCR reads using MiXCR and keeps one entry per CDR3 protein. The sample includes around 690,000 distinct CDR3 sequences, around 20% of them seen just once. The source material was blood. These receptors all stem from a man aged 30 to 39 with Graves' ophthalmopathy.

The CDR3 spells CASSSSGENYNEQFF. The CDR3 DNA reads TGTGCCAGCAGCTCCTCCGGGGAGAACTACAATGAGCAGTTCTTC. The rearrangement links TRBV7-9 to TRBJ2-1; tentatively, D is TRBD2 (5 bases). Germline V gene sequence: CDR1 SEHNR, CDR2 FQNEAQ (reference sequence). The CDR3 contains 15 residues. Deletions cut 4 bases from V and 3 bases from J, with 13 bases between.

A single count supports this clonotype. A read error is possible here, since a much larger clone lies one base away. The chain employs TRBV2 and TRBJ1-5, with TRBD1 matching over 7 bases. The CDR3 sequence is 13 residues long. The germline gives CDR1 SNHLY, CDR2 FYNNEI. Losses at the gene ends were 7 bases for V and 9 bases for J; bases not matched to a gene: 9. CDR3 loop: CASNDREGRPQHF. CDR3 in DNA: TGTGCCAGCAACGACAGGGAAGGTCGGCCCCAGCATTTT.

The chain combines TRBV19 with TRBJ2-5, with 8 bases fitting TRBD1. This CDR3 spans 15 amino acids. V was clipped by 6 bases and J by 4 bases; unmatched bases: 10. Germline CDR1 reads LNHDA; CDR2 reads SQIVND (reference sequence). The CDR3 sequence: CASRAIDRGTETQYF. In DNA form, the CDR3 reads TGTGCCAGTAGAGCGATCGACAGGGGAACAGAGACCCAGTACTTC.

This chain joins TRBV7-2 and TRBJ1-1; D gene unclear. CDR3 length: 14 residues. Germline-derived CDR1 and CDR2 are SGHTA and FQGNSA. V was cut by 3 bases and J by 1 base, with 9 bases left in between. The CDR3 is CASSFSPTNTEAFF. CDR3 sequence (DNA): TGTGCCAGCAGCTTTTCCCCGACGAACACTGAAGCTTTCTTT.

This clonotype has a count of ten or more. The genes are TRBV4-2 and TRBJ1-1, with 7 bases identical to TRBD1. The V gene's germline CDR1 is LGHNA and CDR2 YNFKEQ. The junction had 2 bases not matched to a gene; V was cut back by 1 base and J by 0 bases. This CDR3 has 15 amino acids. CDR3 loop: CASSQVDRLNTEAFF. CDR3 sequence (DNA): TGTGCCAGCAGCCAAGTGGACAGGTTGAACACTGAAGCTTTCTTT.

This clonotype was observed many times. V is TRBV5-1 and J is TRBJ2-1, with 9 nucleotides matching TRBD1. J was trimmed by 5 bases and V by 3 bases; bases with no gene match: 6. CDR3 length equals 15 residues. Germline V gene lookup returns CDR1 SGHRS and CDR2 YFSETQ. CDR3 nucleotide sequence: TGCGCCAGCAGCTCGGGACAGGGCCTTGACAATGAGCAGTTCTTC. Its protein product is CASSSGQGLDNEQFF.

In its sample, this clonotype was seen many times. This chain joins TRBV28 and TRBJ2-7, with 11 positions matching TRBD2. This CDR3 spans 14 amino acids. Germline V gene data show CDR1 as MDHEN and CDR2 as SYDVKM. Trimming cost V 6 bases and J 3 bases; bases outside gene matches: 4. The CDR3 DNA is TGTGCCAGCAGCAAACTAGCGGGAGACTACGAGCAGTACTTC. It codes for CASSKLAGDYEQYF.

J is TRBJ2-1 and V is TRBV9; D call uncertain. Germline assignment: CDR1 SGDLS and CDR2 YYNGEE. The V end lost 0 bases, the J end lost 9 bases, and 10 bases lay between the germline ends. The CDR3 extends over 13 amino acids. This CDR3 is CASSVDRVAEQFF. The DNA of the CDR3 is TGTGCCAGCAGCGTAGATAGGGTCGCTGAGCAGTTCTTC.

This clonotype was detected a few times. The chain employs TRBV18 and TRBJ1-6; D perhaps matches TRBD1 (5 bases). Trimming removed 2 bases at V and 8 bases at J, with 13 bases between. Germline V gene sequence: CDR1 KGHSH, CDR2 LQKENI. The CDR3 consists of 15 residues. This CDR3 reads CASSPGSGGYSPLHF. Here the CDR3 DNA reads TGTGCCAGCTCACCAGGCTCCGGGGGATATTCACCCCTCCACTTT.

This clonotype was seen more than once but under ten times. V is TRBV14 and J is TRBJ1-6, with D possibly matching TRBD1 (5 bases). Germline V gene data show CDR1 as SGHDN and CDR2 as FVKESK. The CDR3 contains 15 residues. Trimming shortened V by 0 bases and J by 11 bases, and 14 bases separated the two germline ends. In nucleotides, the CDR3 is TGTGCCAGCAGCCAAGAAACGGGCACCAGGGCACCCCTCCACTTT. Protein product: CASSQETGTRAPLHF.

This sequence joins TRBV28 and TRBJ1-3; D ambiguous. The CDR3 consists of 14 residues. Looked up from germline, CDR1 is MDHEN and CDR2 is SYDVKM. Trimming cost V 4 bases and J 3 bases, with 10 bases left between them. The CDR3 DNA reads as TGTGCCAGCAGTTCCGCGCAAGTTGGAAACACCATATATTTT. This encodes CASSSAQVGNTIYF. Full variable domain (missing parts from reference TRBV28 and TRBJ1-3): DVKVTQSSRYLVKRTGEKVFLECVQDMDHENMFWYRQDPGLGLRLIYFSYDVKMKEKGDIPEGYSVSREKKERFSLILESASTNQTSMYLCASSSAQVGNTIYFGEGSWLTVV.

In this sample, this clonotype turned up a few times. This chain links TRBV9 with TRBJ2-3, with D possibly matching TRBD1 (5 bases). V was trimmed by 3 bases and J by 5 bases, leaving 16 bases between them. Germline-derived CDR1 and CDR2 are SGDLS and YYNGEE. The CDR3 extends over 15 amino acids. In DNA form, the CDR3 reads TGTGCCAGCAGCGCCCCCCGGCAGGGCTTAGATACGCAGTATTTT. It is translated as CASSAPRQGLDTQYF.

This clonotype showed up many times. CDR3 protein: CASSLTRETQYF. For the CDR3, the DNA is TGTGCCAGCAGCTTAACCCGGGAGACCCAGTACTTC. J is TRBJ2-5 and V is TRBV7-9; no firm D call. CDR1 is SEHNR, CDR2 FQNEAQ, per germline (reference sequence). The V gene lost 2 bases and the J gene lost 5 bases, with 6 bases spanning the gap. The CDR3 is 12 amino acids.

This clonotype was found a few times. This chain links TRBV20-1 with TRBJ2-6, with D hard to call. The ends were cut back, 2 bases at V and 4 bases at J, with 9 bases in the middle. The CDR3 is 14 residues long. Germline CDR1 reads DFQATT; CDR2 reads SNEGSKA (reference sequence). DNA of the CDR3: TGCAGTGCTAGACCCATTCAGGGGGCCAACGTCCTGACTTTC. The encoded protein is CSARPIQGANVLTF.

This clonotype was observed many times. The chain couples TRBV28 to TRBJ1-1; the D gene is possibly TRBD1 (6 bases). Looked up from germline, CDR1 is MDHEN and CDR2 is SYDVKM. The CDR3 totals 18 residues. V was clipped by 3 bases and J by 2 bases, with 22 bases between them. CDR3 sequence (DNA): TGTGCCAGCAGTTTTCTTCCGCAGGGGACCCACCCTAACACTGAAGCTTTCTTT. Its translation: CASSFLPQGTHPNTEAFF.

This clonotype was counted a few times. DNA of the CDR3: TGTGCCAGTGGGACAGGGATTAAGGCCGGGGAGCTGTTTTTT. It is translated as CASGTGIKAGELFF. This chain links TRBV19 with TRBJ2-2, with 9 bases lining up with TRBD1. The CDR3 runs 14 residues. Per the germline V gene, CDR1 is LNHDA and CDR2 is SQIVND (reference sequence). Trimming took 8 bases from V and 6 from J; bases not matched to a gene: 7. Drawing the rest from reference TRBV19 and TRBJ2-2, the complete variable domain is DGGITQSPKYLFRKEGQNVTLSCEQNLNHDAMYWYRQDPGQGLRLIYYSQIVNDFQKGDIAEGYSVSREKKESFPLTVTSAQKNPTAFYLCASGTGIKAGELFFGEGSRLTVL.